Each of the 18 T cell receptor beta chains below was sequenced from the same sample in a study of blood T cells in healthy people across ages. It was with a sample-barcoded 5' primer and a J-beta primer mix that a second PCR of roughly 6 to 12 cycles was run. TCRdb itself ran the 5' RACE reads through MiXCR, one entry per CDR3 protein. The profile shows under 1,000,000 distinct CDR3 sequences, 30% to 45% of them singletons. Input material: blood. The receptors stem from a man aged 18 to 30 in good health.

There are many counts of this clonotype. This chain connects TRBV7-2 to TRBJ2-5; a possible D gene is TRBD1 (6 bases). The CDR3 covers 15 residues. Per germline, CDR1 SGHTA and CDR2 FQGNSA. The V end was cut by 3 bases, the J end by 1 base, with 12 bases between. CDR3 sequence reads: CASSFRDRSQETQYF. Here the CDR3 DNA reads TGTGCCAGCAGCTTCCGTGACAGGTCCCAAGAGACCCAGTACTTC.

V and J are TRBV6-6 and TRBJ1-2; D unclear. V was cut by 2 bases and J by 6 bases, with 10 bases left in between. The CDR3 extends over 13 amino acids. The V gene's germline CDR1 is MNHNY and CDR2 SVGAGI (reference sequence). Written as DNA, the CDR3 is TGTGCCAGCAGTTACCGGCCTGGGGATGGCTACACCTTC. Translating it yields CASSYRPGDGYTF.

The gene calls are TRBV7-2 and TRBJ1-2; D gene uncertain. Trimming cost V 5 bases and J 6 bases, with 16 bases left between them. The CDR3 spans 14 residues. Per germline, CDR1 SGHTA and CDR2 FQGNSA. CDR3 sequence (DNA): TGTGCCAGCAGCCTACTTTCACAGCTAAATGGCTACACCTTC. It yields the protein CASSLLSQLNGYTF. The full variable domain, completed using reference TRBV7-2 and TRBJ1-2, is GAGVSQSPSNKVTEKGKDVELRCDPISGHTALYWYRQSLGQGLEFLIYFQGNSAPDKSGLPSDRFSAERTGGSVSTLTIQRTQQEDSAVYLCASSLLSQLNGYTFGSGTRLTVV.

In its sample, this clonotype was seen a few times. The chain combines TRBV6-2 or TRBV6-3 with TRBJ2-1; no definite D call. The germline V gene encodes CDR1 MNHEY and CDR2 SVGEGT. The CDR3 runs 13 residues. V was cut by 2 bases and J by 5 bases, with 7 bases left in between. Here the CDR3 DNA reads TGTGCCAGCAGTTACCTGAGAAACAATGAGCAGTTCTTC. Translating gives CASSYLRNNEQFF.

The chain is built from TRBV20-1 and TRBJ1-1; 8 nucleotides line up with TRBD1. Germline lookup yields CDR1 DFQATT and CDR2 SNEGSKA (reference sequence). This CDR3 has 14 residues. V lost 5 bases to trimming and J lost 1 base; unmatched junction nucleotides: 6. As DNA, the CDR3 is TGCAGTGCTCGTGCAGGGGGCGAGAACACTGAAGCTTTCTTT. This translates into CSARAGGENTEAFF.

This clonotype was recorded a few times. V and J are TRBV7-9 and TRBJ2-7, with D tentatively TRBD2 (6 bases). The length of the CDR3 is 12 residues. CDR1 and CDR2 from the germline V gene are SEHNR and FQNEAQ (reference sequence). Trimming stripped 8 bases from V and 2 bases from J, with 10 bases between. CDR3 in amino acids: CASARGAYEQYF. The CDR3 DNA follows: TGTGCCAGCGCCCGCGGGGCCTACGAGCAGTACTTC.

The chain couples TRBV2 to TRBJ1-2; D is perhaps TRBD1 (5 bases). Trimming shortened V by 6 bases and J by 3 bases, and 14 bases separated the two germline ends. Germline CDR1 and CDR2: SNHLY and FYNNEI. This CDR3 contains 14 residues. CDR3 amino acids: CASRDTGLHYGYTF. CDR3 DNA: TGTGCCAGCAGGGATACAGGCCTGCACTATGGCTACACCTTC.

This clonotype was detected only a few times. The chain carries TRBV29-1 and TRBJ1-1; TRBD1 matches 7 bases. This CDR3 spans 14 amino acids. Germline lookup yields CDR1 SQVTM and CDR2 ANQGSEA. With 4 bases clipped from V and 3 bases from J, the junction kept 8 bases outside the gene matches. DNA for the CDR3: TGCAGCGTTGCCCCGGGACAGTCCTACACTGAAGCTTTCTTT. Its translation: CSVAPGQSYTEAFF.

The chain uses TRBV9 and TRBJ2-1, with D perhaps matching TRBD2 (6 bases). The germline gives CDR1 SGDLS, CDR2 YYNGEE. CDR3 length: 13 residues. The V end was cut by 4 bases, the J end by 13 bases, with 18 bases between. CDR3 coding DNA: TGTGCCAGCAGCTTTCGGCCGGGGGAGACCCAGTTCTTC. Its protein product is CASSFRPGETQFF.

The gene calls are TRBV20-1 and TRBJ2-3; D might be TRBD2 (6 bases). Between the trimmed V and J ends, which lost 3 bases and 2 bases, there was a span of 21 bases. The CDR3 covers 17 residues. The germline V gene has CDR1 DFQATT and CDR2 SNEGSKA (reference sequence). The chain's CDR3 is CSASEPGTLMDTDTQYF. Written as DNA, the CDR3 is TGCAGTGCTAGCGAGCCTGGGACTCTCATGGACACAGATACGCAGTATTTT.

This clonotype was counted only a few times. V is TRBV7-2 and J is TRBJ2-4, with D perhaps matching TRBD1 (6 bases). Germline assignment: CDR1 SGHTA and CDR2 FQGNSA. This CDR3 has 13 amino acids. V lost 5 bases, J lost 8 bases, and 13 bases lay in between. CDR3 nucleotides: TGTGCCAGCAGCGTTGGGGGCTTGGACATTCAGTACTTC. Protein product: CASSVGGLDIQYF.

This clonotype was counted between two and nine times. The rearrangement joins TRBV27 to TRBJ1-2; TRBD1 agrees at 7 bases. This CDR3 region has 13 residues. Trimming removed 6 bases from V and 5 bases from J; junction bases left unmatched: 6. Germline V CDR1 and CDR2: MNHEY, SMNVEV (reference sequence). CDR3 in DNA: TGTGCCAGCAGGCCGGGACAGACTTATGGCTACACCTTC. This sequence encodes CASRPGQTYGYTF.

This clonotype appeared a few times. The chain employs TRBV25-1 and TRBJ2-3; D is uncertain. The CDR3 length is 15 residues. Trimming left V 3 bases short and J 4 bases short, with 14 bases between. The germline V gene encodes CDR1 MGHDK and CDR2 SYGVNS. CDR3 sequence reads: CASSELETLSDTQYF. CDR3 DNA: TGTGCCAGCAGTGAGTTAGAGACCCTCTCAGATACGCAGTATTTT.

This clonotype appeared a few times. The chain links TRBV14 to TRBJ2-6; D is uncertain. Trimming stripped 4 bases from V and 4 bases from J, with 5 bases between. Germline loops: CDR1 SGHDN, CDR2 FVKESK. CDR3 length equals 13 residues. The CDR3 protein is CASSPLGANVLTF. As DNA, the CDR3 is TGTGCCAGCAGCCCTTTGGGGGCCAACGTCCTGACTTTC.

On this clonotype: This clone may be a read error of a much larger clone one base away. The chain employs TRBV4-3 and TRBJ2-1; D remains unclear. CDR3 length: 16 residues. Trimming left V 4 bases short and J 2 bases short, with 15 bases between. Germline CDR1 and CDR2: LGHNA and YSLEER. CDR3 sequence (DNA): TGCGCCAGCAGCCGCATGCGATCCCCGCCCTACAATGAGCAGTTCTTC. It specifies CASSRMRSPPYNEQFF.

This clonotype was counted only a few times. The V and J genes are TRBV7-9 and TRBJ2-7, with D perhaps TRBD1 (6 bases). Trimming shortened V by 8 bases and J by 2 bases, and 13 bases separated the two germline ends. There are 13 residues in the CDR3. In germline, CDR1 is SEHNR, CDR2 FQNEAQ (reference sequence). The CDR3 here is CASGRDITYEQYF. Written as DNA, the CDR3 is TGTGCCAGCGGCCGGGACATCACCTACGAGCAGTACTTC.

The chain couples TRBV7-8 to TRBJ2-1; D uncertain. Germline V gene lookup returns CDR1 SGHVS and CDR2 FQNEAQ. The CDR3 sequence is 16 residues long. The germline V and J ends were trimmed by 4 bases and 3 bases, with 16 bases remaining between them. The CDR3 spells CASSSSRLVDYNEQFF. CDR3 sequence (DNA): TGTGCCAGCAGCTCCTCGAGGTTGGTGGACTACAATGAGCAGTTCTTC.

The CDR3 DNA reads TGCGCCAGCAGCCACCAGGGGGCAGATGGCTACACCTTC. Translation: CASSHQGADGYTF. V gene TRBV4-3 combines with J gene TRBJ1-2, with 8 bases lining up with TRBD1. This CDR3 has 13 residues. Unmatched junction bases numbered 3, after V lost 3 bases and J lost 6 bases. Germline values: CDR1 LGHNA, CDR2 YSLEER.